A single sample gave rise to the 19 T cell receptor beta chains below, sequenced in a study of shared clonotypes between healthy human individuals. The assay was immunoSEQ multiplex PCR, and TCRdb's table has in-frame clones only and misses some. The data contain about 600,000 clones, around 78% of them singletons. The sample was PBMCs. The receptors shown here come from a woman aged 40 to 55 in good health. Some clones in this sample may be carry-over from other donors' samples.

The chain couples TRBV7-2 to TRBJ1-4; D not certain. This CDR3 comprises 15 residues. Per germline, CDR1 SGHTA and CDR2 FQGNSA. Trimming shortened V by 1 base and J by 0 bases, and 6 bases separated the two germline ends. The CDR3: CASSLVGATNEKLFF. The CDR3, as DNA: TGTGCCAGCAGCTTAGTCGGCGCAACTAATGAAAAACTGTTTTTT.

The chain combines TRBV6-5 with TRBJ1-5, with 9 bases aligning to TRBD1. This CDR3 contains 15 residues. J gave up 2 bases and V 5 bases, and 4 bases lay outside the gene matches. CDR1 MNHEY and CDR2 SVGAGI come from the germline V gene. CDR3 protein: CASSTGGYRNQPQHF. In DNA form, the CDR3 reads TGTGCCAGCAGTACAGGGGGCTATCGCAATCAGCCCCAGCATTTT.

This sequence joins TRBV2 and TRBJ2-3; a possible D gene is TRBD1 (6 bases). The CDR3 totals 13 residues. Germline V gives CDR1 SNHLY, CDR2 FYNNEI. Trimming removed 6 bases from V and 8 bases from J, with 15 bases in between. The DNA for the CDR3 is TGTGCCAGCAGCCCCCAGGGGATCGGTACGCAGTATTTT. It translates to CASSPQGIGTQYF.

This chain joins TRBV25-1 and TRBJ2-5; perhaps D is TRBD1 or TRBD2 (6 bases each). Germline CDR1 MGHDK, CDR2 SYGVNS. Trimming removed 5 bases from V and 4 bases from J, with 17 bases in between. CDR3 length: 15 residues. The CDR3 region is CASSLRQGGTETQYF. CDR3 DNA: TGTGCCAGCAGTCTCAGACAAGGGGGGACAGAGACCCAGTACTTC.

This clone was found a few times. The chain recombines TRBV6-1 with TRBJ1-4, with no clear D. Trimming took off 2 bases at V and 8 bases at J, with 12 bases between the two ends. Germline CDR1 and CDR2: MNHNS and SASEGT. The CDR3 runs 14 residues. CDR3 nucleotide sequence: TGTGCCAGCAGTGAATCGGTTTTTCAAGAAAAACTGTTTTTT. This codes for CASSESVFQEKLFF.

This clone was seen once. The rearrangement joins TRBV7-2 to TRBJ2-1; D possibly matches TRBD1 or TRBD2 (5 bases each). The V end lost 5 bases, the J end lost 4 bases, and 15 bases lay between the germline ends. The length of the CDR3 is 15 residues. Looked up from germline, CDR1 is SGHTA and CDR2 is FQGNSA. This CDR3 is CASSPGPNPYNEQFF. CDR3 DNA sequence: TGTGCCAGCAGCCCGGGACCGAACCCTTACAATGAGCAGTTCTTC.

The J gene is TRBJ2-3, the V gene TRBV4-1, with 11 bases identical to TRBD2. Per the germline V gene, CDR1 is MGHRA and CDR2 is YSYEKL. The trim removed 2 bases at V and 1 base at J, leaving 5 bases unmatched. The CDR3 spans 17 residues. This CDR3 is CASSQLAGGVGTDTQYF. CDR3 coding DNA: TGCGCCAGCAGCCAACTAGCGGGAGGTGTCGGCACAGATACGCAGTATTTT.

This chain connects TRBV11-2 to TRBJ2-1, with D uncertain. V was trimmed by 0 bases and J by 5 bases, leaving 11 bases between them. The CDR3 runs to 15 residues. Germline CDR1 reads SGHAT; CDR2 reads FQNNGV. DNA for the CDR3: TGTGCCAGCAGCTTAGATCCAGGTAGGCACAATGAGCAGTTCTTC. This encodes CASSLDPGRHNEQFF.

The V call is TRBV30, the J call TRBJ2-6; 8 nucleotides align to TRBD1. The CDR3 length is 17 residues. Germline V gene lookup returns CDR1 GTSNPN and CDR2 SVGIG (reference sequence). V dropped 3 bases and J dropped 2; count of bases not matched to a gene: 9. CDR3 nucleotide sequence: TGTGCCTGGAGCGTTGCGGACAGGGATGCTGGGGCCAACGTCCTGACTTTC. Its protein product is CAWSVADRDAGANVLTF.

The rearrangement joins TRBV2 to TRBJ2-5, with TRBD2 matching over 15 bases. In germline, CDR1 is SNHLY, CDR2 FYNNEI. V lost 7 bases and J lost 2; bases outside the gene matches: 5. The CDR3 extends over 16 amino acids. CDR3 DNA: TGTGCCAGCACCACCGGACTAGCGGGAGGGCAAGAGACCCAGTACTTC. Its protein is CASTTGLAGGQETQYF.

The chain employs TRBV27 and TRBJ2-2; D is possibly TRBD1 (6 bases). The V gene lost 6 bases and the J gene lost 0 bases, with 14 bases spanning the gap. CDR1 MNHEY and CDR2 SMNVEV come from the germline V gene (reference sequence). CDR3 size: 16 residues. CDR3 residues: CASRGAGTPNTGELFF. Here the CDR3 DNA reads TGTGCCAGCAGGGGGGCCGGGACACCGAACACCGGGGAGCTGTTTTTT.

The DNA for the CDR3 is TGCGCCAGCAGCCTGTACAACTCAGGAGACACTGAAGCTTTCTTT. This codes for CASSLYNSGDTEAFF. V usage is TRBV5-1 and J usage is TRBJ1-1; D unclear. Per germline, CDR1 SGHRS and CDR2 YFSETQ. V was pared by 4 bases and J by 3 bases, with 16 bases between. CDR3 size: 15 residues.

This CDR3 reads CASSGGLADTQYF. CDR3 coding DNA: TGTGCCTCGAGCGGCGGACTGGCAGATACGCAGTATTTT. The genes are TRBV30 and TRBJ2-3; possible D gene TRBD2, 5 bases. This CDR3 contains 13 residues. Germline V gene data show CDR1 as GTSNPN and CDR2 as SVGIG (reference sequence). V was shortened by 7 bases and J by 4 bases, with 15 bases between the two germline ends.

The V call is TRBV6-5, the J call TRBJ2-3, with a tentative D call TRBD1 (6 bases). The CDR3 runs 15 residues. With 6 bases removed from V and 1 base from J, the gap between germline ends came to 14 bases. Germline V gene lookup returns CDR1 MNHEY and CDR2 SVGAGI. The CDR3 protein is CASSLGTLGTDTQYF. The CDR3 DNA is TGTGCCAGCAGCCTAGGGACACTTGGCACAGATACGCAGTATTTT.

The J gene is TRBJ2-7, the V gene TRBV6-1; 12 nucleotides align to TRBD1. The CDR3 has 12 amino acids. J lost 7 bases, V lost 8 bases, and 3 bases had no gene match. The germline gives CDR1 MNHNS, CDR2 SASEGT. CDR3 amino acids: CASRDRGLEQYF. CDR3 nucleotide sequence: TGTGCCAGCCGGGACAGGGGGCTGGAGCAGTACTTC.

This clone showed up just once. V usage is TRBV10-1 and J usage is TRBJ1-1; D is ambiguous. The germline CDR1 and CDR2 sequences are WNHNN and SYGVQD (reference sequence). Trimming took 11 bases from V and 0 from J, leaving 7 bases between them. This CDR3 region has 11 residues. CDR3 nucleotide sequence: TGCGCCCGACATATGAACACTGAAGCTTTCTTT. Amino acids: CARHMNTEAFF.

This chain uses TRBV5-1 with TRBJ2-5; 8 nucleotides match TRBD2. The J call could be wrong; TRBJ2-7 is a better fit for the DNA end. Germline V gene sequence: CDR1 SGHRS, CDR2 YFSETQ. The CDR3 has 15 residues. CDR3 sequence reads: CASNPSGSLSYEQYF. For the CDR3, the DNA is TGCGCCAGCAACCCTAGCGGGTCCCTCTCCTACGAGCAGTACTTC.

In its sample, this clone was seen once. The chain uses TRBV5-4 and TRBJ2-3, with 10 bases lining up with TRBD2. CDR1 SGHNT and CDR2 YYREEE come from the germline V gene (reference sequence). The CDR3 is made up of 16 amino acids. The J segment lost 0 bases and the V segment lost 2 bases, leaving 3 bases of the junction unmatched. The CDR3 DNA sequence: TGTGCCAGCAGCTTCGGGACTAGCGCTAGCACAGATACGCAGTATTTT. It is translated as CASSFGTSASTDTQYF.

This chain links TRBV30 with TRBJ2-1, with D tentatively TRBD2 (6 bases). The germline gives CDR1 GTSNPN, CDR2 SVGIG (reference sequence). Trimming stripped 3 bases from V and 0 bases from J, with 15 bases between. The CDR3 is made up of 16 amino acids. The CDR3 reads CAWSPGLISSYNEQFF. In nucleotides, the CDR3 is TGTGCCTGGAGCCCGGGACTTATTAGCTCCTACAATGAGCAGTTCTTC.